Each of the 16 T cell receptor beta chains below was sequenced from the same sample in a study of blood T cells in healthy people across ages. Together with a sample-barcoded 5' primer, a J-beta primer mix was included in a second PCR lasting about 6 to 11 cycles. TCRdb redid the calling of the 5' RACE reads with MiXCR, one entry per CDR3 protein. Among some 1 million distinct CDR3 sequences listed, roughly 45% were seen once. Sequenced input: blood. Receptor source: a woman aged 60-75 years in good health.

This clonotype was counted at least ten times. The rearrangement uses TRBV29-1 and TRBJ2-3; tentative D call: TRBD1 (6 bases). V lost 7 bases to trimming and J lost 4 bases, with 15 bases between them. Looked up from germline, CDR1 is SQVTM and CDR2 is ANQGSEA. This CDR3 has 13 residues. The CDR3 coding sequence is TGCAGCGCGCAGGGGTGGGCCGCAGATACGCAGTATTTT. Translation gives CSAQGWAADTQYF.

This clonotype was detected only a few times. The V call is TRBV9, the J call TRBJ2-7, with D hard to call. Germline CDR1 is SGDLS and CDR2 is YYNGEE. The CDR3 is 14 amino acids. Trimming shortened V by 0 bases and J by 3 bases, and 10 bases separated the two germline ends. DNA of the CDR3: TGTGCCAGCAGCGTAGGACCCCCCAACTACGAGCAGTACTTC. The encoded protein is CASSVGPPNYEQYF.

The V gene is TRBV14, the J gene TRBJ1-1, with D perhaps TRBD1 (5 bases). V was clipped by 4 bases and J by 4 bases, with 13 bases between them. Per germline, CDR1 SGHDN and CDR2 FVKESK. CDR3 length: 14 amino acids. The CDR3: CASSRQGLGTEAFF. For the CDR3, the DNA is TGTGCCAGCAGCCGCCAGGGATTGGGCACTGAAGCTTTCTTT.

The chain uses TRBV20-1 and TRBJ2-2, with 8 bases lining up with TRBD1. Losses at the gene ends were 6 bases for V and 4 bases for J; bases not matched to a gene: 4. Germline CDR1 is DFQATT and CDR2 is SNEGSKA (reference sequence). The CDR3 has 13 amino acids. In DNA form, the CDR3 reads TGCAGTGCAACGACAGGGGTCACCGGGGAGCTGTTTTTT. The encoded protein is CSATTGVTGELFF.

The chain carries TRBV7-9 and TRBJ1-4; 8 bases fit TRBD1. The CDR3 covers 14 residues. Germline CDR1 and CDR2: SEHNR and FQNEAQ (reference sequence). V gave up 3 bases and J gave up 7 bases; unmatched junction bases: 4. CDR3 nucleotide sequence: TGTGCCAGCAGCTTGAACAGGGGGAGTGAAAAACTGTTTTTT. As protein: CASSLNRGSEKLFF.

The chain joins TRBV20-1 to TRBJ2-1, with TRBD2 identical over 13 bases. Germline CDR1 DFQATT, CDR2 SNEGSKA (reference sequence). This CDR3 is 14 amino acids long. Trimming removed 3 bases from V and 8 bases from J; junction bases left unmatched: 4. The CDR3 is CSASSGLAGDEQFF. The DNA for the CDR3 is TGCAGTGCTAGTTCCGGACTAGCGGGAGATGAGCAGTTCTTC.

This clonotype was counted a few times. The genes are TRBV4-2 and TRBJ2-3; 9 nucleotides agree with TRBD2. V was clipped by 0 bases and J by 1 base; unmatched bases: 14. The CDR3 length is 20 residues. CDR1 LGHNA and CDR2 YNFKEQ come from the germline V gene. The CDR3 sequence is CASSQEPVTSGMAGTDTQYF. CDR3 nucleotides: TGTGCCAGCAGCCAAGAACCCGTGACTAGCGGAATGGCGGGCACAGATACGCAGTATTTT.

The chain joins TRBV4-1 to TRBJ2-7; 14 positions match TRBD2. This CDR3 is 18 amino acids long. CDR1 is MGHRA and CDR2 is YSYEKL in the germline V gene. Trimming removed 4 bases from V and 6 bases from J; junction bases left unmatched: 14. CDR3 amino acids: CASSLSGSGTSGRSEQYF. The CDR3 bases are TGCGCCAGCAGCCTTTCTGGGTCGGGGACTAGCGGGAGAAGCGAGCAGTACTTC.

The rearrangement uses TRBV24-1 and TRBJ2-3; D could derive from TRBD1 or TRBD2 (6 bases each). Germline values: CDR1 KGHDR, CDR2 SFDVKD. The CDR3 spans 15 residues. Trimming took off 2 bases at V and 2 bases at J, with 10 bases between the two ends. This chain's CDR3 is CATSDSGATTDTQYF. As DNA, the CDR3 is TGTGCCACCAGTGATTCGGGGGCCACCACAGATACGCAGTATTTT.

This chain joins TRBV6-6 and TRBJ2-3; the D gene is possibly TRBD2 (6 bases). Looked up from germline, CDR1 is MNHNY and CDR2 is SVGAGI (reference sequence). This CDR3 comprises 14 residues. Trimming pared 6 bases from V and 2 bases from J, leaving 12 bases between. CDR3 in DNA: TGTGCCAGCAGCCCGGGACTTCCCACAGATACGCAGTATTTT. Residues: CASSPGLPTDTQYF.

This chain joins TRBV10-1 and TRBJ1-2; D ambiguous. The V and J ends lost 4 bases and 0 bases respectively, with 6 bases between them. Germline V lookup: CDR1 WNHNN, CDR2 SYGVQD (reference sequence). This CDR3 is 13 amino acids long. CDR3 bases: TGCGCCAGCAGTGTGGCAGCTAACTATGGCTACACCTTC. It translates to CASSVAANYGYTF.

This clonotype was seen more than once but under ten times. The V and J genes are TRBV11-1 and TRBJ2-7, with TRBD2 matching over 10 bases. This CDR3 comprises 16 residues. Losses at the gene ends were 5 bases for V and 0 bases for J; bases not matched to a gene: 7. From germline, CDR1 is SGHAT and CDR2 FQDESV (reference sequence). This CDR3 reads CASSPLLAGDSYEQYF. CDR3 sequence (DNA): TGTGCCAGCAGCCCTCTCCTAGCGGGAGACTCCTACGAGCAGTACTTC.

The chain couples TRBV28 to TRBJ2-3; the D gene is possibly TRBD2 (5 bases). V lost 5 bases to trimming and J lost 3 bases, with 18 bases between them. Germline lookup yields CDR1 MDHEN and CDR2 SYDVKM. The CDR3 covers 16 residues. CDR3 nucleotide sequence: TGTGCCAGCAGTACGCCTACGGGGAGAGGGACAGATACGCAGTATTTT. This translates into CASSTPTGRGTDTQYF.

The gene calls are TRBV20-1 and TRBJ1-6; D remains ambiguous. The CDR3 sequence is 14 residues long. V was pared by 3 bases and J by 9 bases, with 15 bases between. Germline-derived CDR1 and CDR2 are DFQATT and SNEGSKA (reference sequence). CDR3 sequence (DNA): TGCAGTGCTAGGAAAGCGACTCTCAGTTCACCCCTCCACTTT. Residues: CSARKATLSSPLHF.

This clonotype has a handful of counts. The chain has TRBV5-1 and TRBJ1-1; 7 nucleotides agree with TRBD1. The V gene's germline CDR1 is SGHRS and CDR2 YFSETQ. The V and J ends lost 0 bases and 3 bases, in that order; junction bases with no gene match: 2. The CDR3 has 14 amino acids. The CDR3 reads CASSLAGGHTEAFF. The CDR3, as DNA: TGCGCCAGCAGCTTGGCAGGGGGGCACACTGAAGCTTTCTTT.

The chain recombines TRBV12-3 or TRBV12-4 with TRBJ2-7; 8 bases are shared with TRBD2. V was clipped by 5 bases and J by 2 bases; unmatched bases: 11. There are 16 residues in the CDR3. In nucleotides, the CDR3 is TGTGCCAGCAGTCGAGCCCCCTGGGGACTAGCCTACGAGCAGTACTTC. Translation gives CASSRAPWGLAYEQYF.